The text below deals with one TCR beta chain. Its cognate antigen is unknown. Trimming took off 0 bases at V and 2 bases at J, with 12 bases between the two ends. The V gene's germline CDR1 is SGDLS and CDR2 YYNGEE. This CDR3 contains 15 residues. The table came from immunoSEQ multiplex PCR; TCRdb's copy has only in-frame clones and leaves some out. The profile shows 120,000 to 150,000 clones, nearly 90% of them singletons. The sample is drawn from a study of T cell responses to AZD1222 COVID-19 vaccine. Study outcomes and limitations: Clonal diversity was possibly underestimated, and white British individuals and females predominated among donors. Spike-wide vaccine-associated CD4 TCRs dominated at 160-218 and 743-854. Among spike-specific TCRs, nearly half reportedly target unmutated variant regions.

The specimen was peripheral blood, collected 28 days after the second dose of the MenACWY control vaccine. This chain connects TRBV9 to TRBJ2-7, with a weak D call TRBD2 (6 bases). This sequence was found in an adult who received the MenACWY meningococcal vaccine as a control. The CDR3 nucleotides are TGTGCCAGCAGCGTAGGCGAGCGGGTAACCTACGAGCAGTACTTC. The encoded protein is CASSVGERVTYEQYF. Combining the CDR3 with reference TRBV9 and TRBJ2-7 gives the whole variable domain DSGVTQTPKHLITATGQRVTLRCSPRSGDLSVYWYQQSLDQGLQFLIQYYNGEERAKGNILERFSAQQFPDLHSELNLSSLELGDSALYFCASSVGERVTYEQYFGPGTRLTVT.